The present T cell receptor (beta chain) was sequenced within a study of cytomegalovirus exposure and HLA in healthy donors. The wider study: Previous work identified roughly 120 million unique TCR beta sequences from around 200 million T cells. Study results and limitations: Researchers reported in a later analysis that a missense DCLRE1C variant was tied to TCR beta V- and J-gene trimming.

This CDR3 has 15 amino acids. CDR1 SGHDN and CDR2 FVKESK come from the germline V gene. The J segment lost 5 bases and the V segment lost 4 bases, leaving 6 bases of the junction unmatched. PCR amplification relied on 60 Vbeta primers (plus 13 Jbeta primers). Measured with immunoSEQ multiplex PCR; TCRdb has only the in-frame clones, and not every one. The data show 120,000 or so clones, with approximately 74% seen just once and 3.5% to 4.5% held by the top ten. Comment on this clone: Its antigen is as yet unknown.

The sequence was collected from a man aged 35 to 55 in good health and CMV-seropositive. The source material was PBMCs. The chain carries TRBV14 and TRBJ2-5; 11 bases agree with TRBD1. For the CDR3, the DNA is TGTGCCAGCAGCCGGTGGGACAGGGGGTCGGAGACCCAGTACTTC. Its translation: CASSRWDRGSETQYF.